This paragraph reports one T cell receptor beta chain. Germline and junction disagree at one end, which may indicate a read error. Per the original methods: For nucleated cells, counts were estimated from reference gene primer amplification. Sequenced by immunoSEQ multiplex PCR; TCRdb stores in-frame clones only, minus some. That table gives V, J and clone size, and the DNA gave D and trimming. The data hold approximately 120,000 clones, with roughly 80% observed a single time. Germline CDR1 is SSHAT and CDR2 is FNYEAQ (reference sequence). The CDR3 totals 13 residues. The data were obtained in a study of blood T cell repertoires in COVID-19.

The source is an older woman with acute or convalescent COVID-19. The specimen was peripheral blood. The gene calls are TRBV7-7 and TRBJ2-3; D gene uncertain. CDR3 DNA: TGTGCTAGCAGCTTACAGTTGGCAGATACGCAGTATTTT. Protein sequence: CASSLQLADTQYF. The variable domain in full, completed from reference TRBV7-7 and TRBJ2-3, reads GAGVSQSPRYKVTKRGQDVTLRCDPISSHATLYWYQQALGQGPEFLTYFNYEAQPDKSGLPSDRFSAERPEGSISTLTIQRTEQRDSAMYRCASSLQLADTQYFGPGTRLTVL.